This passage covers 6 T cell receptor beta chains from one sample sequenced in a study of radiotherapy plus CTLA-4 blockade in lung cancer. TCRdb's copy holds only in-frame clones and misses some; the assay was immunoSEQ multiplex PCR. The sample contains 20,000 or so clones, about 84% of which appear only once. Sequenced material: peripheral blood, taken from a patient treated with radiotherapy plus ipilimumab. The receptors were sampled from a human donor with non-small cell lung cancer whose response to radiotherapy plus ipilimumab could not be evaluated.

The rearrangement joins TRBV4-1 to TRBJ2-1; TRBD2 aligns across 8 bases. CDR3 length: 15 residues. CDR1 is MGHRA, CDR2 YSYEKL, per germline. Trimming took 6 bases from V and 0 from J; bases not matched to a gene: 4. Here the CDR3 reads CASSPLAASYNEQFF. The CDR3, as DNA: TGCGCCAGCAGTCCACTAGCGGCCTCCTACAATGAGCAGTTCTTC.

This chain joins TRBV19 and TRBJ1-5; D remains ambiguous. The CDR3 covers 16 residues. From germline, CDR1 is LNHDA and CDR2 SQIVND (reference sequence). V lost 1 base and J 4 bases, leaving 14 bases between the germline ends. The CDR3 is CASSIVSAGWNQPQHF. For the CDR3, the DNA is TGTGCCAGTAGTATAGTCTCGGCAGGTTGGAATCAGCCCCAGCATTTT.

The rearrangement joins TRBV18 to TRBJ1-1; weak D call: TRBD1 (5 bases). The V end lost 0 bases, the J end lost 3 bases, and 11 bases lay between the germline ends. The CDR3 length is 15 residues. CDR1 and CDR2 (germline): KGHSH, LQKENI. CDR3 protein: CASSPPGHRDTEAFF. CDR3 bases: TGTGCCAGCTCACCACCTGGACATCGGGACACTGAAGCTTTCTTT.

The chain combines TRBV7-2 with TRBJ2-1; TRBD2 matches at 10 bases. CDR1 SGHTA and CDR2 FQGNSA come from the germline V gene. The CDR3 spans 17 residues. V lost 0 bases, J lost 0 bases, and 2 bases stayed unmatched. In nucleotides, the CDR3 is TGTGCCAGCAGCTTAGCGCCTAGCGGGGGCTCCTACAATGAGCAGTTCTTC. This codes for CASSLAPSGGSYNEQFF.

The chain has TRBV10-3 and TRBJ1-2; 7 bases are shared with TRBD1. The junction had 11 bases not matched to a gene; V was cut back by 3 bases and J by 7 bases. The CDR3 sequence is 15 residues long. The germline V gene has CDR1 ENHRY and CDR2 SYGVKD. The CDR3 bases are TGTGCCATCAGTGATCCCACCGTACAGGGGATTGGCTACACCTTC. Amino acids: CAISDPTVQGIGYTF.

This clone occurred a few times. The rearrangement uses TRBV7-6 and TRBJ2-5; D not resolved. In germline, CDR1 is SGHVS, CDR2 FNYEAQ. V was cut by 5 bases and J by 2 bases, with 9 bases left in between. The length of the CDR3 is 13 residues. CDR3 DNA sequence: TGTGCCAGCAGCCGCGGTCGGCAAGAGACCCAGTACTTC. Encoded protein: CASSRGRQETQYF. Full variable domain (remainder filled in from reference TRBV7-6 and TRBJ2-5): GAGVSQSPRYKVTKRGQDVALRCDPISGHVSLYWYRQALGQGPEFLTYFNYEAQQDKSGLPNDRFSAERPEGSISTLTIQRTEQRDSAMYRCASSRGRQETQYFGPGTRLLVL.